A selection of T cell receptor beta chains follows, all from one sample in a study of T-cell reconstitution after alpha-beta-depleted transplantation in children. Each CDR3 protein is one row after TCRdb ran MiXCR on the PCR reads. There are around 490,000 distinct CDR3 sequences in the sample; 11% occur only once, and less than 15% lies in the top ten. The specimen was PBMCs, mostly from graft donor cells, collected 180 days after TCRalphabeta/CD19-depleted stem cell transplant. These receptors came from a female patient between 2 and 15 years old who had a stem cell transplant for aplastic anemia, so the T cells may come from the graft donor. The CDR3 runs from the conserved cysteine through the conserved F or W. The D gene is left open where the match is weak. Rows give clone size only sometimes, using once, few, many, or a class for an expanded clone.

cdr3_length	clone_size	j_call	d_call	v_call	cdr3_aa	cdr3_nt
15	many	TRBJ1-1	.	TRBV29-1	CSVSGKGQRNTEAFF	TGCAGCGTTTCGGGAAAAGGACAGAGGAACACTGAAGCTTTCTTT
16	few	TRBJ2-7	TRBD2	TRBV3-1	CASSPYPGLARYEQYF	TGTGCCAGCAGCCCGTATCCGGGACTAGCCCGTTACGAGCAGTACTTC
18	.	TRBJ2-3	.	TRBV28	CASSQPDGFRVHTDTQYF	TGTGCCAGCAGTCAACCGGATGGCTTCAGGGTACACACAGATACGCAGTATTTT
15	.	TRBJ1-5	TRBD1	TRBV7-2	CASSIGQGRRGVQHF	TGTGCCAGCAGCATTGGACAGGGGCGCCGAGGGGTCCAGCATTTT
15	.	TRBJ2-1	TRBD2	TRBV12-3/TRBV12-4	CASSQAGGRSGEQFF	TGTGCCAGCAGCCAAGCCGGCGGGAGGAGTGGCGAGCAGTTCTTC
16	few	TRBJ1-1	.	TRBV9	CASSGQYKKENAEAFF	TGTGCCAGCAGCGGACAGTATAAAAAGGAAAACGCTGAAGCTTTCTTT
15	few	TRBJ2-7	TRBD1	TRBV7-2	CASSLAGTESYEQYF	TGTGCCAGCAGCTTAGCGGGGACAGAGTCCTACGAGCAGTACTTC
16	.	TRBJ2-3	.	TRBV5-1	CASSPPPGQGQDTQYF	TGCGCCAGCAGCCCGCCTCCGGGACAAGGTCAAGATACGCAGTATTTT
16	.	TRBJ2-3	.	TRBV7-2	CASSFQTLFLEDTQYF	TGTGCCAGCAGCTTCCAAACTCTATTCTTGGAGGATACGCAGTATTTT
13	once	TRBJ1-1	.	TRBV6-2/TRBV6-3	CASTEPHLTFAFF	TGTGCCAGCACCGAACCTCACTTAACTTTTGCTTTCTTT
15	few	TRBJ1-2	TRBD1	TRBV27	CASSLRSKGAYGYTF	TGTGCCAGCAGTTTACGTTCTAAGGGGGCCTATGGCTACACCTTC
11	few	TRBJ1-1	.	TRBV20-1	CSIDRNTEAFF	TGCAGTATTGATAGGAACACTGAAGCTTTCTTT
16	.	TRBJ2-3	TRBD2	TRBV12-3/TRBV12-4	CASGMKLAGVADTQYF	TGTGCCAGCGGGATGAAGTTAGCGGGAGTGGCAGATACGCAGTATTTT
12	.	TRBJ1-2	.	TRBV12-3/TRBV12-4	CASSHYSVGRTF	TGTGCCAGCAGTCATTATTCTGTGGGTCGCACCTTC
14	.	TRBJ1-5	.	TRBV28	CASSSQGSSQPQHF	TGTGCCAGCAGTTCACAGGGTAGTAGTCAGCCCCAGCATTTT
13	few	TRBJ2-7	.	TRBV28	CASARVTAYEQYF	TGTGCCAGCGCTAGGGTCACTGCCTACGAGCAGTACTTC
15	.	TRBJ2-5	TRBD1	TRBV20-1	CSARGATGDLETQYF	TGCAGTGCTAGAGGGGCGACAGGGGATCTGGAGACCCAGTACTTC
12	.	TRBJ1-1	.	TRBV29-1	CSVGGGWTEAFF	TGCAGCGTTGGGGGGGGGTGGACTGAAGCTTTCTTT
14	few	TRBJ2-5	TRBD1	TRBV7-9	CASSLTQGGETQYF	TGTGCCAGCAGCTTAACACAGGGGGGAGAGACCCAGTACTTC
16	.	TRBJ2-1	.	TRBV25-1	CASSVGGPISYNEQFF	TGTGCCAGCAGTGTGGGGGGACCAATCTCCTACAATGAGCAGTTCTTC
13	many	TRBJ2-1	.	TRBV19	CATHGRGYNEQFF	TGTGCCACCCACGGCCGGGGGTACAATGAGCAGTTCTTC
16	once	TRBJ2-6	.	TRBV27	CASSWGAGSGANVLTF	TGTGCCAGCAGTTGGGGAGCAGGGTCTGGGGCCAACGTCCTGACTTTC
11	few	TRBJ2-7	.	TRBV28	CASSRLYEQYF	TGTGCCAGCAGCCGCCTTTACGAGCAGTACTTC
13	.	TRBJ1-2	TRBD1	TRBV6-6	CASSYETGFGYTF	TGTGCCAGCAGTTACGAGACAGGGTTCGGCTACACCTTC
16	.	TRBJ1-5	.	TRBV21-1	CASSKTTTPTHQPQHF	TGTGCCAGCAGCAAAACGACAACGCCTACGCATCAGCCCCAGCATTTT
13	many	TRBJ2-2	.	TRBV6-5	CASSYYDTGELFF	TGTGCCAGCAGTTACTACGACACCGGGGAGCTGTTTTTT
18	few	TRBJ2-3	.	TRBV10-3	CAIRKPLSYSGATDTQYF	TGTGCCATCAGGAAACCTTTATCCTATAGCGGCGCCACAGATACGCAGTATTTT
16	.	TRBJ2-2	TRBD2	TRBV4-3	CASSQVRGLASGELFF	TGCGCCAGCAGCCAAGTCAGGGGACTAGCGTCCGGGGAGCTGTTTTTT
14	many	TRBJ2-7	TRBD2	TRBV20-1	CSAGYIAGLGEQYF	TGCAGTGCTGGATACATAGCGGGATTGGGCGAGCAGTACTTC
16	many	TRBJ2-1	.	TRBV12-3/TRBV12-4	CASSLWTVPSYNEQFF	TGTGCCAGCAGTTTGTGGACAGTTCCCTCCTACAATGAGCAGTTCTTC
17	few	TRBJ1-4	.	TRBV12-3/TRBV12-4	CASSFGPRSPTNEKLFF	TGTGCCAGCAGTTTTGGTCCCAGGAGTCCAACTAATGAAAAACTGTTTTTT
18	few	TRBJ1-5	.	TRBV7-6	CASSLVAEDTYSNQPQHF	TGTGCCAGCAGCTTAGTGGCGGAGGACACCTATAGCAATCAGCCCCAGCATTTT
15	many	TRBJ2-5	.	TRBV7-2	CASSLGLALMETQYF	TGTGCCAGCAGCTTAGGGCTAGCCTTGATGGAGACCCAGTACTTC
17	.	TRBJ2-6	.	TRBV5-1	CASSLEPGGSGANVLTF	TGCGCCAGCAGCCTGGAACCTGGGGGGAGCGGGGCCAACGTCCTGACTTTC
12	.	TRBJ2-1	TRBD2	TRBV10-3	CAIRGLAGRQFF	TGTGCCATCAGGGGACTAGCGGGGAGACAGTTCTTC
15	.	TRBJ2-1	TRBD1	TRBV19	CASSPQDRLYNEQFF	TGTGCCAGTAGCCCCCAGGACAGGCTTTACAATGAGCAGTTCTTC
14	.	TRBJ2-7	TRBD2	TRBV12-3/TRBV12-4	CASSPGLPFYEQYF	TGTGCCAGCAGTCCGGGACTACCTTTCTACGAGCAGTACTTC
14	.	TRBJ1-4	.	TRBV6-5	CASSYPAGAEKLFF	TGTGCCAGCAGTTACCCCGCAGGGGCCGAAAAACTGTTTTTT
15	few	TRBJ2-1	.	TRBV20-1	CSASSADRSYNEQFF	TGCAGTGCTAGTAGTGCGGACCGCTCCTACAATGAGCAGTTCTTC
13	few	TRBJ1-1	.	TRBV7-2	CASSPHRVTEAFF	TGTGCCAGCAGCCCACACAGGGTCACTGAAGCTTTCTTT
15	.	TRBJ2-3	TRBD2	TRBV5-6	CASSLEREGTDTQYF	TGTGCCAGCAGCTTGGAGCGGGAGGGAACAGATACGCAGTATTTT
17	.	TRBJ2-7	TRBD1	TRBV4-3	CASSQGGSRDSTYEQYF	TGCGCCAGCAGCCAAGGGGGTTCGAGGGACAGCACCTACGAGCAGTACTTC
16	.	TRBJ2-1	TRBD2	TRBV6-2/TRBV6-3	CASSQRAGGWYNEQFF	TGTGCCAGCAGTCAGAGAGCGGGAGGCTGGTACAATGAGCAGTTCTTC
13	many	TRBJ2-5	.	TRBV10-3	CAIAEFSRETQYF	TGTGCCATCGCGGAATTTAGTCGAGAGACCCAGTACTTC
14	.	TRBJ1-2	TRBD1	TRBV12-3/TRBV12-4	CASSDRDREGGDTF	TGTGCCAGCAGTGACCGGGACAGGGAGGGTGGCGACACCTTC
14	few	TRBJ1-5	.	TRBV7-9	CASSVDRRNQPQHF	TGTGCCAGCAGCGTGGACCGCAGAAATCAGCCCCAGCATTTT
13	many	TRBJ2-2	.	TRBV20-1	CSARQKNTGELFF	TGCAGTGCTAGACAGAAGAACACCGGGGAGCTGTTTTTT
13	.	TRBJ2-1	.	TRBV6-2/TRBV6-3	CASSYFIYNEQFF	TGTGCCAGCAGTTACTTCATATACAATGAGCAGTTCTTC
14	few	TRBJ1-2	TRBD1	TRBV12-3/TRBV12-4	CASSPGDRLGGYTF	TGTGCCAGCAGCCCCGGGGACAGGCTGGGTGGCTACACCTTC
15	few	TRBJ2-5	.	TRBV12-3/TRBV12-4	CASSTASGSAETQYF	TGTGCCAGCAGCACCGCCTCCGGGTCAGCGGAGACCCAGTACTTC
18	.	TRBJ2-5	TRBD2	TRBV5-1	CASSLPALAGGPGETQYF	TGCGCCAGCAGCTTGCCCGCGTTAGCGGGAGGTCCGGGGGAGACCCAGTACTTC
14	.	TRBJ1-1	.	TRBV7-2	CASSFLGGNTEAFF	TGTGCCAGCAGCTTCCTGGGGGGGAACACTGAAGCTTTCTTT
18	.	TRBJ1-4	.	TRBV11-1	CASSLAPGVASTNEKLFF	TGTGCCAGCAGCTTGGCACCAGGGGTTGCTTCGACTAATGAAAAACTGTTTTTT
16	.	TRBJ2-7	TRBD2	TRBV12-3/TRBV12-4	CASSRGLAGGTEEQYF	TGTGCCAGCAGTAGGGGACTAGCGGGAGGGACTGAAGAGCAGTACTTC
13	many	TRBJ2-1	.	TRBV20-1	CSASDPLIGLEFF	TGCAGTGCTAGCGATCCCTTGATAGGGTTGGAGTTCTTC
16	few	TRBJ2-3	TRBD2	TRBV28	CASSLEAGAISDTQYF	TGTGCCAGCAGTTTAGAAGCGGGGGCAATCTCGGATACGCAGTATTTT
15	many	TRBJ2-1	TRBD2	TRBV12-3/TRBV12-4	CASSLWGRGYNEQFF	TGTGCCAGCAGTTTATGGGGGAGGGGCTACAATGAGCAGTTCTTC
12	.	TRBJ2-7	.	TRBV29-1	CSAGLGGYEQYF	TGCAGCGCTGGACTAGGGGGCTACGAGCAGTACTTC
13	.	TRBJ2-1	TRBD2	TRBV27	CASSTTSANEQFF	TGTGCCAGCAGCACGACTAGCGCCAATGAGCAGTTCTTC
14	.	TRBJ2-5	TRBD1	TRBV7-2	CASSLIQGAETQYF	TGTGCCAGCAGCCTCATACAGGGGGCCGAGACCCAGTACTTC